Following are 2 T cell receptor beta chains from one sample sequenced in a study of response to subunit inactivated influenza vaccine. TCRdb recomputed calls from the RT-PCR reads with MiXCR, one row per CDR3 protein. The repertoire has about 540,000 distinct CDR3 sequences, roughly 15% of them found once; the top ten carry approximately 10%. This material consisted of PBMCs from blood, taken less than 13 days after vaccination. The receptors were gathered from a man aged 45-65 years who received an inactivated influenza vaccine.

The chain joins TRBV18 to TRBJ2-2, with D unclear. V was shortened by 1 base and J by 0 bases, with 9 bases between the two germline ends. The CDR3 has 16 amino acids. Germline CDR1 and CDR2: KGHSH and LQKENI. CDR3 residues: CASSPLETPNTGELFF. The DNA for the CDR3 is TGTGCCAGCTCACCACTTGAGACACCGAACACCGGGGAGCTGTTTTTT.

The chain carries TRBV14 and TRBJ2-4; TRBD1 aligns across 8 bases. V shed 4 bases, J shed 0 bases, and the junction held 2 bases outside the gene matches. The V gene's germline CDR1 is SGHDN and CDR2 FVKESK. The CDR3 is made up of 15 amino acids. Here the CDR3 reads CASSPGQVAKNIQYF. The CDR3 DNA reads TGTGCCAGCAGCCCGGGACAGGTAGCCAAAAACATTCAGTACTTC.